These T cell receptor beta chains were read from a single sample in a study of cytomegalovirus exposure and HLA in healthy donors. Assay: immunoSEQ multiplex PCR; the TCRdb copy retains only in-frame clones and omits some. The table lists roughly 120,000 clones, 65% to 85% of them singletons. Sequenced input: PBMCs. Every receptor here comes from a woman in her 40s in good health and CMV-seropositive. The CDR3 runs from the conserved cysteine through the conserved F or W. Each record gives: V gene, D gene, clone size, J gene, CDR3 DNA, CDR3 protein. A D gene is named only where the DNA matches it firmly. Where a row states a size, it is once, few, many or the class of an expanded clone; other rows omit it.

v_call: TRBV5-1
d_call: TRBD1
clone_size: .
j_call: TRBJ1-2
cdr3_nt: TGCGCCAGCAGCTCCGTCGGGACAGACTATGGCTACACCTTC
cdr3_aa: CASSSVGTDYGYTF

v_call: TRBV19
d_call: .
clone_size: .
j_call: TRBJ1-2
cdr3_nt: TGTGCCAGTAGTATACAGGGGAAGGATGGCTACACCTTC
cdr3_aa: CASSIQGKDGYTF

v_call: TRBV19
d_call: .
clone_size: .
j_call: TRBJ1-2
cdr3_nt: TGTGCCAGTCGTCCAGGGAATTACGGCTACACCTTC
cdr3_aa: CASRPGNYGYTF

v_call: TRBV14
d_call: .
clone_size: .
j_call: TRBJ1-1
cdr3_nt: TGTGCCAGCAGCCAAGCGGGTTACACTGAAGCTTTCTTT
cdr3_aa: CASSQAGYTEAFF

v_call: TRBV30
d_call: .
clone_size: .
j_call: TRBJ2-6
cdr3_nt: TGTGCCTGGAGTGCAACGGACAGAGGGGCCGGGGCCAACGTCCTGACTTTC
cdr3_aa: CAWSATDRGAGANVLTF

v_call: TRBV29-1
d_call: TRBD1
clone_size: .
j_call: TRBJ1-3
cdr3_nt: TGCAGCGTCGCGACGACAGGGATGGTAGGAGACACCATATATTTT
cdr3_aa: CSVATTGMVGDTIYF

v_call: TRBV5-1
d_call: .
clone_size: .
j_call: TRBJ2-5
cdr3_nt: TGCGCCAGCAGCTTGGGACTACGGGAGACCCAGTACTTC
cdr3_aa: CASSLGLRETQYF

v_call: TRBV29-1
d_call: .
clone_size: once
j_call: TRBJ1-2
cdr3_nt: TGCAGCGTCTGGGAGGGGCCAGGTGGCTACACCTTC
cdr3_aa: CSVWEGPGGYTF

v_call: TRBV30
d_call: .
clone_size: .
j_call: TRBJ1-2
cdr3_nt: TGTGCCTGGAGTGTTGGAGTTGGCTACACCTTC
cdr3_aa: CAWSVGVGYTF

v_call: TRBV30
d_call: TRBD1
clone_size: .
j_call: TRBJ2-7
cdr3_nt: TGTGCCTGGAGTGCCAAGGACAGGGATTCTGGAGAGCAGTACTTC
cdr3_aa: CAWSAKDRDSGEQYF

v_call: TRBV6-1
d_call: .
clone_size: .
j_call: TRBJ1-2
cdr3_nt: TGTGCCAGCAGTGAATCTAGGGGCTGGAGCTATGGCTACACCTTC
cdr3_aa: CASSESRGWSYGYTF

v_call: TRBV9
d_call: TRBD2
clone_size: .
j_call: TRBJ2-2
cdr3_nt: TGTGCCAGCAGCCCGGGGACTAGCGGGATTCCCACCGGGGAGCTGTTTTTT
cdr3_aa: CASSPGTSGIPTGELFF

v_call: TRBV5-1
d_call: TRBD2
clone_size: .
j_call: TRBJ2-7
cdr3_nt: TGCGCCAGCATCGAAGCCTCCGGGACTAGTGGCGAGCAGTACTTC
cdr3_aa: CASIEASGTSGEQYF

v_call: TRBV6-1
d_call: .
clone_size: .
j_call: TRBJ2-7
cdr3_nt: TGTGCCAGCAAAAAAAAGGGGGAGTCAGCCTACGAGCAGTACTTC
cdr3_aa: CASKKKGESAYEQYF

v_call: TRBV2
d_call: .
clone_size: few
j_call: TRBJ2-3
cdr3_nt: TGTGCCAGCAGTTATACTGCAGATACGCAGTATTTT
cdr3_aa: CASSYTADTQYF

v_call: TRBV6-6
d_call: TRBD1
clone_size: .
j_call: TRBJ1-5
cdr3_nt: TGTGCCAGCAGTTACTCGTTTGGGACAGGGAAGCCCCAGCATTTT
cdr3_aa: CASSYSFGTGKPQHF

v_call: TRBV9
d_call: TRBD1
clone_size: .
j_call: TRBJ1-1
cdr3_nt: TGTGCCAGCAGCAGTAGGGGGACAGGGGGCGGCGACACTGAAGCTTTCTTT
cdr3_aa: CASSSRGTGGGDTEAFF

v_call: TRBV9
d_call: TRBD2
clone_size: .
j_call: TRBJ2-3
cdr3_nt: TGTGCCAGCAGCGTATCCGGGACTAGCGGGGGGGGAGATACGCAGTATTTT
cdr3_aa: CASSVSGTSGGGDTQYF

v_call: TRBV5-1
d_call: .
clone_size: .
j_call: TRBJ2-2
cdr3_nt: TGCGCCAGCAGCTCCGGACAGATGAACACCGGGGAGCTGTTTTTT
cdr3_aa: CASSSGQMNTGELFF

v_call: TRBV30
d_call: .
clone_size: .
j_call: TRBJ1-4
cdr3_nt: TGTGTGGGGCAGGGTGCAACTAATGAAAAACTGTTTTTT
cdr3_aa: CVGQGATNEKLFF

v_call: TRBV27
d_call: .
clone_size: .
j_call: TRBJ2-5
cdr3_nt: TGTGCCAGCATCCAGGGCCGGGCCCAGTACTTC
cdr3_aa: CASIQGRAQYF

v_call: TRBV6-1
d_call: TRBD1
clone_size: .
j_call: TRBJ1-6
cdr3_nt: TGTGCCAGCAGCCCCAGGGGGCTGGATTCACCCCTCCACTTT
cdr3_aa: CASSPRGLDSPLHF

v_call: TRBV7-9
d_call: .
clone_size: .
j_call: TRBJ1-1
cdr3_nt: TGTGCCAGCAGCGAGACAGTTAACACTGAAGCTTTCTTT
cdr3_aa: CASSETVNTEAFF

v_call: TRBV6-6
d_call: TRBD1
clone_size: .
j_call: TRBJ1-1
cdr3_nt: TGTGCCACCAAGTTGGGACAGGGGAGAACTGAAGCTTTCTTT
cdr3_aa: CATKLGQGRTEAFF

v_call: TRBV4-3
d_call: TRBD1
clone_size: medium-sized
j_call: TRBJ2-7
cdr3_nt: TGCGCCAGCAGCCAAGGGACAGGGGGCGCGGGGGAGCAGTACTTC
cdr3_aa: CASSQGTGGAGEQYF